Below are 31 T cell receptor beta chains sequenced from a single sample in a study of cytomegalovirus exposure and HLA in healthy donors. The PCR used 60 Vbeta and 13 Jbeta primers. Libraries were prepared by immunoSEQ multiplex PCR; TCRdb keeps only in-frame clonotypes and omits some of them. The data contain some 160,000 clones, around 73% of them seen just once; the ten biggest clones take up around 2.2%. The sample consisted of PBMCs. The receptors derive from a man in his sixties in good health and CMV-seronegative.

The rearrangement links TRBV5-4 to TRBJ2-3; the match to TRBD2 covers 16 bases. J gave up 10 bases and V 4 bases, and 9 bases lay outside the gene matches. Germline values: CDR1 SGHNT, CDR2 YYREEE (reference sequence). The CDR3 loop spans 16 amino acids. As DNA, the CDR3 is TGTGCCAGCAGCCCCGGGACTAGCGGGGGGGTGATAGCGCAGTATTTT. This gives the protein CASSPGTSGGVIAQYF.

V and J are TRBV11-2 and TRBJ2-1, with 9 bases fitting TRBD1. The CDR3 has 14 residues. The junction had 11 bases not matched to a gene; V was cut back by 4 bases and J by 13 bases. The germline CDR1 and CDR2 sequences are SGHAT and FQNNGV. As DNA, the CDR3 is TGTGCCAGCAGCTCGGGACAGGGTTTCTCTTTTCAGTTCTTC. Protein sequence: CASSSGQGFSFQFF.

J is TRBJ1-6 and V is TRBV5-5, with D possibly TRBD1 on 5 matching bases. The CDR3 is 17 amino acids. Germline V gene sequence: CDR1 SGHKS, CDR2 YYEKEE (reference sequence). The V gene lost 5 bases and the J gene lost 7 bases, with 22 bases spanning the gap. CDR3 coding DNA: TGTGCCAGCAGTCTTGGACCCTATCTTGGGGGGAATTCACCCCTCCACTTT. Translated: CASSLGPYLGGNSPLHF.

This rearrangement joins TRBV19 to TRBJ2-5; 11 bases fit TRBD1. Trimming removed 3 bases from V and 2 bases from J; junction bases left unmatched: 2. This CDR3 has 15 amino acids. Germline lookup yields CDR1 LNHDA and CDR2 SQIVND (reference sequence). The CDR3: CASSIGDRGQETQYF. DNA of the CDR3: TGTGCCAGTAGTATCGGGGACAGGGGGCAAGAGACCCAGTACTTC. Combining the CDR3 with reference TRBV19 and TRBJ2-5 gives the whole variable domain DGGITQSPKYLFRKEGQNVTLSCEQNLNHDAMYWYRQDPGQGLRLIYYSQIVNDFQKGDIAEGYSVSREKKESFPLTVTSAQKNPTAFYLCASSIGDRGQETQYFGPGTRLLVL.

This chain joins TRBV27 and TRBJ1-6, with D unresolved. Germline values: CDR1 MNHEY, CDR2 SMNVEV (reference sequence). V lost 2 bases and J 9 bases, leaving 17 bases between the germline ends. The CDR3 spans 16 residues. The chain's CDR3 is CASSLEGQRVGSPLHF. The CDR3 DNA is TGTGCCAGCAGTTTAGAGGGCCAGAGGGTTGGTTCACCCCTCCACTTT.

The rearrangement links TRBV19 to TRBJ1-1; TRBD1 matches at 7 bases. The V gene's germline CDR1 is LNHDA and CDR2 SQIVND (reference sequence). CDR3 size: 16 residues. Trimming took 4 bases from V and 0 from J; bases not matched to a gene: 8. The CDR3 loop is CASSKQGTLMNTEAFF. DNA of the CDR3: TGTGCCAGTAGTAAACAGGGGACGCTAATGAACACTGAAGCTTTCTTT.

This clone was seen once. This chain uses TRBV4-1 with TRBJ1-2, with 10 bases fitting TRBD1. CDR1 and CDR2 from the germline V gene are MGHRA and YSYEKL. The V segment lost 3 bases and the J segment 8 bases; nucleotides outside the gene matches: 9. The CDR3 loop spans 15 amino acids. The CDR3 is CASSQIGTGDRGYTF. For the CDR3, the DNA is TGCGCCAGCAGCCAGATTGGGACAGGGGATCGCGGCTACACCTTC.

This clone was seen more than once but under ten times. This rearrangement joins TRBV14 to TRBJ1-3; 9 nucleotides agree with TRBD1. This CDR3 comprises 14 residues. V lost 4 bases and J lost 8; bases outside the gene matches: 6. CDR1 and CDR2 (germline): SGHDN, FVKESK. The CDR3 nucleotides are TGTGCCAGCAGCCCCGGGACAGGGTTGGACACCATATATTTT. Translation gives CASSPGTGLDTIYF. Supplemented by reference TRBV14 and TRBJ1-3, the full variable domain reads EAGVTQFPSHSVIEKGQTVTLRCDPISGHDNLYWYRRVMGKEIKFLLHFVKESKQDESGMPNNRFLAERTGGTYSTLKVQPAELEDSGVYFCASSPGTGLDTIYFGEGSWLTVV.

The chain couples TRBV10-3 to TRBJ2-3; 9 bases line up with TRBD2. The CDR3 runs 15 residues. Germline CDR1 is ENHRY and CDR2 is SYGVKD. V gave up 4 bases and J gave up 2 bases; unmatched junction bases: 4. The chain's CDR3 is CAISGKRGDTDTQYF. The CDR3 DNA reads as TGTGCCATCAGTGGGAAGCGGGGGGACACAGATACGCAGTATTTT.

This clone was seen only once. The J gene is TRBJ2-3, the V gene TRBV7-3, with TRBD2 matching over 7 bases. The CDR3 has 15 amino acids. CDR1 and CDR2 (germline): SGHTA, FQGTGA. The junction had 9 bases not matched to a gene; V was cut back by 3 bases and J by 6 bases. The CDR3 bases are TGTGCCAGCAGCTTCTTAGCGGGCACCATCGATACGCAGTATTTT. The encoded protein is CASSFLAGTIDTQYF.

The CDR3 nucleotides are TGTGCCAGCAGTTTACCGGACAGGCTCAACGAGCAGTACTTC. Amino acid sequence: CASSLPDRLNEQYF. This chain links TRBV25-1 with TRBJ2-7, with 7 bases fitting TRBD1. J was trimmed by 5 bases and V by 5 bases; bases with no gene match: 9. This CDR3 has 14 residues. Germline-derived CDR1 and CDR2 are MGHDK and SYGVNS.

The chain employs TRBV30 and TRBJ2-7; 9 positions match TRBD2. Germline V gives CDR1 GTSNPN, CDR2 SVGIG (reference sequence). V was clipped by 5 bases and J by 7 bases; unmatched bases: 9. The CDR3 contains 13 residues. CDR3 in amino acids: CAWGLAGPAEQYF. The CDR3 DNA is TGTGCCTGGGGGCTAGCGGGGCCCGCGGAGCAGTACTTC.

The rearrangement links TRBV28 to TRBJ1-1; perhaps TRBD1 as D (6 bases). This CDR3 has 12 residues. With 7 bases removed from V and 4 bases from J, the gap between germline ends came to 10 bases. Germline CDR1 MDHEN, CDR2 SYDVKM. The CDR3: CASNTGPTEAFF. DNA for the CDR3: TGTGCCAGCAACACAGGGCCCACTGAAGCTTTCTTT.

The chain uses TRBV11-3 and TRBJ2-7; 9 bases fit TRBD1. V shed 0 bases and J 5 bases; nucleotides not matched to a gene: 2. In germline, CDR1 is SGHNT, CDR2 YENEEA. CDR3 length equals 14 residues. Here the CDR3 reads CASSLDGTGNEQYF. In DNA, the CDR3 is TGTGCCAGCAGCTTAGATGGGACAGGGAACGAGCAGTACTTC.

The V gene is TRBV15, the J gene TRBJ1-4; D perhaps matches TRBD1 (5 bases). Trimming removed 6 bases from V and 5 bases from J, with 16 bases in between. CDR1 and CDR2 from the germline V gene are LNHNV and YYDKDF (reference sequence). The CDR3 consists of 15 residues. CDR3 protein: CATRTAGGGNEKLFF. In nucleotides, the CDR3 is TGTGCCACCAGGACCGCCGGGGGAGGCAATGAAAAACTGTTTTTT.

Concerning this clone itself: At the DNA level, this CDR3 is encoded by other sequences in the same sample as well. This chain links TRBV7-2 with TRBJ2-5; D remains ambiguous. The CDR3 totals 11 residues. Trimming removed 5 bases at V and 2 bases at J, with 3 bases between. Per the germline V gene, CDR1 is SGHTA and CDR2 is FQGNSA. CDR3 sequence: CASSLQETQYF. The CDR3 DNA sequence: TGTGCCAGCAGCCTTCAAGAGACCCAGTACTTC.

CDR3 amino acids: CASSLQGLHTDTQYF. The CDR3 region has the DNA TGCGCCAGCAGCTTACAGGGGTTGCATACAGATACGCAGTATTTT. This sequence joins TRBV5-1 and TRBJ2-3; 7 bases match TRBD1. V trimming: 2 bases; J trimming: 3 bases; junction bases outside the gene matches: 6. Per the germline V gene, CDR1 is SGHRS and CDR2 is YFSETQ. The CDR3 runs to 15 residues.

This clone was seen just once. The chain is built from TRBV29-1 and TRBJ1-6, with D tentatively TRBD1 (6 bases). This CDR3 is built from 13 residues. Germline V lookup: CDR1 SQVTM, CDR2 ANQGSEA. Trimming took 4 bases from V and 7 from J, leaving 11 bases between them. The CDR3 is CSVGDRNNSPLHF. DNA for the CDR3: TGCAGCGTTGGTGACAGGAACAATTCACCCCTCCACTTT. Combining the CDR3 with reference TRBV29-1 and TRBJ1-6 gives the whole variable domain SAVISQKPSRDICQRGTSLTIQCQVDSQVTMMFWYRQQPGQSLTLIATANQGSEATYESGFVIDKFPISRPNLTFSTLTVSNMSPEDSSIYLCSVGDRNNSPLHFGNGTRLTVT.

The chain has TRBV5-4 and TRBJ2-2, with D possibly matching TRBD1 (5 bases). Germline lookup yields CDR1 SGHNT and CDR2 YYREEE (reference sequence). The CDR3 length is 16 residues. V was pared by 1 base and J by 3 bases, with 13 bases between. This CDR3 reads CASSLKGQSHTGELFF. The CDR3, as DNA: TGTGCCAGCAGCTTGAAGGGGCAATCTCACACCGGGGAGCTGTTTTTT.

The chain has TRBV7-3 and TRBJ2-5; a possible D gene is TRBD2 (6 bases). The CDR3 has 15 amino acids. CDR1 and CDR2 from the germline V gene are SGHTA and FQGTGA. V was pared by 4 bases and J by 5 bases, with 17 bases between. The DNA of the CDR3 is TGTGCCAGCAGCTCAGACGGGAGAACTGGGGAGACCCAGTACTTC. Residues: CASSSDGRTGETQYF. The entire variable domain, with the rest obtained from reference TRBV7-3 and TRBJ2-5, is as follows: GAGVSQTPSNKVTEKGKYVELRCDPISGHTALYWYRQSLGQGPEFLIYFQGTGAADDSGLPNDRFFAVRPEGSVSTLKIQRTERGDSAVYLCASSSDGRTGETQYFGPGTRLLVL.

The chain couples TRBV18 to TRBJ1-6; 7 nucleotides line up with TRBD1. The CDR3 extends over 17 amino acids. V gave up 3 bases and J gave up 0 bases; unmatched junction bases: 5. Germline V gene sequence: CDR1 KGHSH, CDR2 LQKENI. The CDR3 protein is CASSPSQGSSYNSPLHF. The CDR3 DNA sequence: TGTGCCAGCTCACCTTCACAGGGGAGCTCCTATAATTCACCCCTCCACTTT.

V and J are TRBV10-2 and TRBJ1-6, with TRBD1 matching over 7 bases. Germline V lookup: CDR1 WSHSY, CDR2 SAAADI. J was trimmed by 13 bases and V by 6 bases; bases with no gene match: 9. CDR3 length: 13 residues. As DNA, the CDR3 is TGCGCCAGCAGCGCCAGTGACAGGGCTCCCCTCCACTTT. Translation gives CASSASDRAPLHF.

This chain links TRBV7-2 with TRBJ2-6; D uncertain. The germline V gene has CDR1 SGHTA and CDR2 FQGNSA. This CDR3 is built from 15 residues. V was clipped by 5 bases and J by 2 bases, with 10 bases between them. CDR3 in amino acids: CASSLTVAGANVLTF. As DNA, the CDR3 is TGTGCCAGCAGCCTAACCGTCGCTGGGGCCAACGTCCTGACTTTC. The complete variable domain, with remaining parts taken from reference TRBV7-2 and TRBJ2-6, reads GAGVSQSPSNKVTEKGKDVELRCDPISGHTALYWYRQSLGQGLEFLIYFQGNSAPDKSGLPSDRFSAERTGGSVSTLTIQRTQQEDSAVYLCASSLTVAGANVLTFGAGSRLTVL.

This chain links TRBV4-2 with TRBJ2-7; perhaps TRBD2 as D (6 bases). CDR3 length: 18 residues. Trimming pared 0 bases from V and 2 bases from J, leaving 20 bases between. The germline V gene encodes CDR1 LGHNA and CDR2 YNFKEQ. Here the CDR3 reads CASSQERTVGRRAYEQYF. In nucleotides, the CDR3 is TGTGCCAGCAGCCAAGAACGGACGGTGGGGAGGCGGGCCTACGAGCAGTACTTC.

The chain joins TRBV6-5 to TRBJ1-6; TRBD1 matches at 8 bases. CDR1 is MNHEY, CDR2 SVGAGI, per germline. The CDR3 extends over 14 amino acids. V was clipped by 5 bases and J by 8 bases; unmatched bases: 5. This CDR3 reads CASSARQGYSPLHF. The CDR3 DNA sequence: TGTGCCAGCAGTGCTAGACAGGGGTATTCACCCCTCCACTTT.

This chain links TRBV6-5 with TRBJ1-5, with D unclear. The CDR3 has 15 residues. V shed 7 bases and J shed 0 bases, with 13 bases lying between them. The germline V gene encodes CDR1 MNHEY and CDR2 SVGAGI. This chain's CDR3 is CASTQMPNSNQPQHF. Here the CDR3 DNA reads TGTGCCAGCACCCAGATGCCCAATAGCAATCAGCCCCAGCATTTT.

CDR3 DNA sequence: TGCGCCAGCCTTGCAGGGAACACTGAAGCTTTCTTT. This codes for CASLAGNTEAFF. The chain recombines TRBV10-2 with TRBJ1-1; no clear D gene. V lost 8 bases and J lost 1, with 8 bases in between. CDR3 length: 12 residues. Germline values: CDR1 WSHSY, CDR2 SAAADI.

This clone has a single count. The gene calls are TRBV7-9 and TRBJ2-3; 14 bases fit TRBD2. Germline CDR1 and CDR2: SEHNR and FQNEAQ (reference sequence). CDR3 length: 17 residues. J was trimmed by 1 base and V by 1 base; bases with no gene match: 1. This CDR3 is CASSLETSGGGTDTQYF. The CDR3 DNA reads TGTGCCAGCAGCTTAGAGACTAGCGGGGGGGGCACAGATACGCAGTATTTT.

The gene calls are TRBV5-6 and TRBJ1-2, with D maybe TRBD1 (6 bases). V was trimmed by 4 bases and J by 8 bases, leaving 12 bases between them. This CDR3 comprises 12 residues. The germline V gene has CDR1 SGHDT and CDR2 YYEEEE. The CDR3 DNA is TGTGCCAGCAGCCTGGGACAAGGAGGCTACACCTTC. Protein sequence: CASSLGQGGYTF.

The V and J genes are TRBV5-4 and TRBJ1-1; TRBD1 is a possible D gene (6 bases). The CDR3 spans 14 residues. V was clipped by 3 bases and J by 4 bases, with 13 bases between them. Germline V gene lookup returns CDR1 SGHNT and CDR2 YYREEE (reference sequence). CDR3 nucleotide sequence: TGTGCCAGCAGCTCACAGGGATGGCGCACTGAAGCTTTCTTT. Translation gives CASSSQGWRTEAFF.

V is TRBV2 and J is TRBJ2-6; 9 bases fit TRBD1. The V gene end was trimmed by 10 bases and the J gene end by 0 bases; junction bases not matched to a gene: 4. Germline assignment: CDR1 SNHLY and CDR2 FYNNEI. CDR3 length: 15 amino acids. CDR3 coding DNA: TGTGCCAAAGGACAGGGGACCTCTGGGGCCAACGTCCTGACTTTC. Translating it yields CAKGQGTSGANVLTF.